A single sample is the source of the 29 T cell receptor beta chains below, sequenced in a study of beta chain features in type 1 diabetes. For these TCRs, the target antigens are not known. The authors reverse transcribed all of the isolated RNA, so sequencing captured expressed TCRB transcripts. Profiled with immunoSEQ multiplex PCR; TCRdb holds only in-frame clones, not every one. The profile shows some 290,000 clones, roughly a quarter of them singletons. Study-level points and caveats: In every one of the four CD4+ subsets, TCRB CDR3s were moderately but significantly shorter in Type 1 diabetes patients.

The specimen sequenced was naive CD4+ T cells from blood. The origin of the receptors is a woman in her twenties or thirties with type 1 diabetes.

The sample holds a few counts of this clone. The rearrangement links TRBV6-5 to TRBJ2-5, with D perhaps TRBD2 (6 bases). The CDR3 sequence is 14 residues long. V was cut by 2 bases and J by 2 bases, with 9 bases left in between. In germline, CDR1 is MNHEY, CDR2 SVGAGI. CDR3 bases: TGTGCCAGCAGTTACCTGGGGGGACAAGAGACCCAGTACTTC. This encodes CASSYLGGQETQYF.

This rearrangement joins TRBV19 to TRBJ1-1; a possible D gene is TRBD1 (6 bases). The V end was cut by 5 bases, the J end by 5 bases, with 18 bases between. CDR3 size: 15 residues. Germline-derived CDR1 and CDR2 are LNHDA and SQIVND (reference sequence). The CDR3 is CASSGEGGIRTEAFF. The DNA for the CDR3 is TGTGCCAGTAGTGGGGAGGGGGGGATAAGAACTGAAGCTTTCTTT.

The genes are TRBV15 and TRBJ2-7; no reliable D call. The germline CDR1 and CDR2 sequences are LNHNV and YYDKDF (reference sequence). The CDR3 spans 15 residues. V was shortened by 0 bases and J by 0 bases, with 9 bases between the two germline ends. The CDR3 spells CATSREPGSSYEQYF. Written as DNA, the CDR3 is TGTGCCACCAGCAGAGAGCCAGGCAGCTCCTACGAGCAGTACTTC.

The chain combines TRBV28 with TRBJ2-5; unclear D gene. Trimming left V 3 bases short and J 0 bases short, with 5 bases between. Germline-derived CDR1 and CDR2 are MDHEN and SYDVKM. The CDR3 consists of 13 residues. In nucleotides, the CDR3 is TGTGCCAGCAGTTTGGCCCACCAAGAGACCCAGTACTTC. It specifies CASSLAHQETQYF. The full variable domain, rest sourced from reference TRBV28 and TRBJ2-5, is DVKVTQSSRYLVKRTGEKVFLECVQDMDHENMFWYRQDPGLGLRLIYFSYDVKMKEKGDIPEGYSVSREKKERFSLILESASTNQTSMYLCASSLAHQETQYFGPGTRLLVL.

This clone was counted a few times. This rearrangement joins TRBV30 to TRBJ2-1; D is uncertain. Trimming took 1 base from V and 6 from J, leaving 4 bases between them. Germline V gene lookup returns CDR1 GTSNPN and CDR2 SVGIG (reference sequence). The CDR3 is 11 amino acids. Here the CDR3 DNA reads TGTGCCTGGAGTGGGGCCAATGAGCAGTTCTTC. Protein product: CAWSGANEQFF.

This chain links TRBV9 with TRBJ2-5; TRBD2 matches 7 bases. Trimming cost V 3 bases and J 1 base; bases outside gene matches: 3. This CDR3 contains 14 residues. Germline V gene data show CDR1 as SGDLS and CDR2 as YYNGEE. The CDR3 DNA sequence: TGTGCCAGCAGCGAAACTAGCGTCCAAGAGACCCAGTACTTC. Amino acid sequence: CASSETSVQETQYF.

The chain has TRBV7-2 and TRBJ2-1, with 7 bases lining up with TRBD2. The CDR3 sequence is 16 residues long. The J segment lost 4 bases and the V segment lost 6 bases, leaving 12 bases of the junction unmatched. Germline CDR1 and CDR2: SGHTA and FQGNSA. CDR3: CASSFIPGLSYNEQFF. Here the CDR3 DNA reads TGTGCCAGCAGTTTCATCCCGGGACTATCATACAATGAGCAGTTCTTC. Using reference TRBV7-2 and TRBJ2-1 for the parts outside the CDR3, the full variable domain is GAGVSQSPSNKVTEKGKDVELRCDPISGHTALYWYRQSLGQGLEFLIYFQGNSAPDKSGLPSDRFSAERTGGSVSTLTIQRTQQEDSAVYLCASSFIPGLSYNEQFFGPGTRLTVL.

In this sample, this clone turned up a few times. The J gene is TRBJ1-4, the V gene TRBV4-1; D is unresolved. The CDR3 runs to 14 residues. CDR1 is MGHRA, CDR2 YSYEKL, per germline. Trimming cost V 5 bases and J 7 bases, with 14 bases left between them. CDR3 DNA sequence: TGCGCCAGCAGCAATCTCCAGGAAACTGAAAAACTGTTTTTT. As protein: CASSNLQETEKLFF.

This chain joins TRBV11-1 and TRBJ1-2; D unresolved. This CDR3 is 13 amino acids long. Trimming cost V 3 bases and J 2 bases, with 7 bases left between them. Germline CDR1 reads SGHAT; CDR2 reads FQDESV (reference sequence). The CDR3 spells CASSLSQNYGYTF. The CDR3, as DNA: TGTGCCAGCAGCTTGTCGCAGAACTATGGCTACACCTTC. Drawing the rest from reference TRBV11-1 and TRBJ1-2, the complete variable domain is EAEVAQSPRYKITEKSQAVAFWCDPISGHATLYWYRQILGQGPELLVQFQDESVVDDSQLPKDRFSAERLKGVDSTLKIQPAELGDSAMYLCASSLSQNYGYTFGSGTRLTVV.

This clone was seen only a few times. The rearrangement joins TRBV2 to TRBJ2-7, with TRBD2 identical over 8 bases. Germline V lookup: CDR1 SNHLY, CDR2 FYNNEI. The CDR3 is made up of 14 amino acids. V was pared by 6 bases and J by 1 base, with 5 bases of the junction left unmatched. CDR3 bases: TGTGCCAGCAGGGCCGGGACTAGATCCTACGAGCAGTACTTC. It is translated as CASRAGTRSYEQYF.

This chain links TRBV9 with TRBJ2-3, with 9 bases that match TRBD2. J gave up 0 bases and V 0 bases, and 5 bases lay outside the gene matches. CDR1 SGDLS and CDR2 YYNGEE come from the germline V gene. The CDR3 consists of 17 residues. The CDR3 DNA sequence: TGTGCCAGCAGCGTAGCTACGACTAGCGGTAGCACAGATACGCAGTATTTT. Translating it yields CASSVATTSGSTDTQYF.

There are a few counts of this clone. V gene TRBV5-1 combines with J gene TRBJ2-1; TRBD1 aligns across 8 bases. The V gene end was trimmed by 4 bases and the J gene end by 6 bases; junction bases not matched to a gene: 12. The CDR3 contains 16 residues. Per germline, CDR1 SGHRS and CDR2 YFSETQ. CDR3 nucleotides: TGCGCCAGCAGCCTCCTAGCAGGGGGCATTGTCAATGAGCAGTTCTTC. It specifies CASSLLAGGIVNEQFF.

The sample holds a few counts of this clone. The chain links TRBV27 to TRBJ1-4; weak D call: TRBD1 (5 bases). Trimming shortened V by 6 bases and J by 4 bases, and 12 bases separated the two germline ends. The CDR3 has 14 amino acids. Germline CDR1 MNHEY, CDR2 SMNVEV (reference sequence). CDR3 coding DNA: TGTGCCAGCAGCCCTGACAGTTATAATGAAAAACTGTTTTTT. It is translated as CASSPDSYNEKLFF.

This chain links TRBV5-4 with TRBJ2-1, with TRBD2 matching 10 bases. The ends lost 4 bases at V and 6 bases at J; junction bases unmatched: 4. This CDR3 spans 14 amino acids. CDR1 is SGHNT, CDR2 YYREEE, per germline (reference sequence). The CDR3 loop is CASSLRTSGNEQFF. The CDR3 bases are TGTGCCAGCAGCCTGCGGACTAGCGGCAATGAGCAGTTCTTC.

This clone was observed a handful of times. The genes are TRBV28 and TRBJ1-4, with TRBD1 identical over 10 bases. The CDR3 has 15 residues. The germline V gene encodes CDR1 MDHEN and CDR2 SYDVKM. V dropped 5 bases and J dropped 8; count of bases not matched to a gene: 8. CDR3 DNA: TGTGCCAGCAGTGAGCCCGGGACAGGGGTAGAAAAACTGTTTTTT. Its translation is CASSEPGTGVEKLFF.

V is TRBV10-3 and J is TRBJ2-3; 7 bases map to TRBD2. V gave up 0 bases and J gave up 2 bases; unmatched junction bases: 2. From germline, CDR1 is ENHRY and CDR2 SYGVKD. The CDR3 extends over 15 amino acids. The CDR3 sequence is CAISESSGNTDTQYF. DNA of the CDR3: TGTGCCATCAGTGAGTCAAGCGGGAACACAGATACGCAGTATTTT.

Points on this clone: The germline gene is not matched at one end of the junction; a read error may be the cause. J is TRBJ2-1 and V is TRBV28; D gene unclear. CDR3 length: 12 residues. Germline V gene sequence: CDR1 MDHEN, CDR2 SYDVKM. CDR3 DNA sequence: TGTGCCAGCAGTTTCTCCCACAATGAGCAGTTCTTC. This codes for CASSFSHNEQFF.

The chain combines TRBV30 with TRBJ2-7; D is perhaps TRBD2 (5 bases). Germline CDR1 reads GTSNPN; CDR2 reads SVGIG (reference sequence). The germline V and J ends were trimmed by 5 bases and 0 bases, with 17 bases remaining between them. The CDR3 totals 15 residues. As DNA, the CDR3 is TGTGCCTGGGGGAGTAAAGACGGACGCTCCTACGAGCAGTACTTC. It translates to CAWGSKDGRSYEQYF.

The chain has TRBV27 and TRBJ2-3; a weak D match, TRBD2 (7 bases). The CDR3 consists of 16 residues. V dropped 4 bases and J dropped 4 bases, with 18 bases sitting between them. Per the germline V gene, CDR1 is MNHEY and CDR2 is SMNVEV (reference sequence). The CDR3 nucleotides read TGTGCCAGCAGTTCATTTGGGAGGGGGGGTGCAGATACGCAGTATTTT. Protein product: CASSSFGRGGADTQYF.

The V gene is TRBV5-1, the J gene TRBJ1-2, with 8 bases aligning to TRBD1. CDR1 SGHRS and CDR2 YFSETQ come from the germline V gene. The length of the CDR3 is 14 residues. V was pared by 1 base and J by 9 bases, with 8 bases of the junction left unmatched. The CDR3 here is CASSLPGQAQRYTF. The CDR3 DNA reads TGCGCCAGCAGCTTGCCGGGACAGGCCCAACGCTACACCTTC.

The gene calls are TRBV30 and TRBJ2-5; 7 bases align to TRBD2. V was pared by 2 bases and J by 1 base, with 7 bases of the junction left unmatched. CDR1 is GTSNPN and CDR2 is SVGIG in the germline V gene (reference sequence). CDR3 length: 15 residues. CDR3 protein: CAWSRSSGFQETQYF. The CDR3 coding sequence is TGTGCCTGGAGTCGATCTAGCGGATTCCAAGAGACCCAGTACTTC.

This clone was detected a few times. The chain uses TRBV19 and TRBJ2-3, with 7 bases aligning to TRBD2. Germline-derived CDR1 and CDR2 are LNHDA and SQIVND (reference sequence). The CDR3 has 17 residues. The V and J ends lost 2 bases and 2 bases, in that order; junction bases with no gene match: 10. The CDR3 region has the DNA TGTGCCAGTAGTATACCCCCGGCTAGCGGTATCACAGATACGCAGTATTTT. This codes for CASSIPPASGITDTQYF. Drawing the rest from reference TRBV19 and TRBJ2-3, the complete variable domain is DGGITQSPKYLFRKEGQNVTLSCEQNLNHDAMYWYRQDPGQGLRLIYYSQIVNDFQKGDIAEGYSVSREKKESFPLTVTSAQKNPTAFYLCASSIPPASGITDTQYFGPGTRLTVL.

The CDR3 region is CASSSLAGRGFF. CDR3 coding DNA: TGTGCCAGTAGTTCCCTAGCGGGACGTGGGTTCTTC. The rearrangement links TRBV19 to TRBJ2-1, with 9 bases lining up with TRBD2. Trimming cost V 5 bases and J 15 bases; bases outside gene matches: 8. This CDR3 contains 12 residues. Germline V gene lookup returns CDR1 LNHDA and CDR2 SQIVND (reference sequence).

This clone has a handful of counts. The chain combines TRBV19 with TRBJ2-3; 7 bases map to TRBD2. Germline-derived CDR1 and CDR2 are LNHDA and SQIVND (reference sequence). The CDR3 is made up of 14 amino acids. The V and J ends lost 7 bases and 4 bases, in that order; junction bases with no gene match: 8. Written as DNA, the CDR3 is TGTGCCAGTACTGTTAGTGCGGGAGCAGATACGCAGTATTTT. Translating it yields CASTVSAGADTQYF.

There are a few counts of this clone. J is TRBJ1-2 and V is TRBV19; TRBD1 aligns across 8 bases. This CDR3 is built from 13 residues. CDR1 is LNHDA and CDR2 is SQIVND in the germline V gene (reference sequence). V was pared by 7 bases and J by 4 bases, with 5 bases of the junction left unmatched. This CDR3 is CASTWTGIYGYTF. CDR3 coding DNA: TGTGCCAGTACCTGGACAGGGATCTATGGCTACACCTTC.

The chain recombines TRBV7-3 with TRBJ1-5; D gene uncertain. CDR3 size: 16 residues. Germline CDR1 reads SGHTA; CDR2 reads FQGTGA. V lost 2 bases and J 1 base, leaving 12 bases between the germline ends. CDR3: CASSLGSHGSNQPQHF. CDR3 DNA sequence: TGTGCCAGCAGCTTAGGGTCACACGGGAGCAATCAGCCCCAGCATTTT. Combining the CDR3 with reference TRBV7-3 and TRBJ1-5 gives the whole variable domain GAGVSQTPSNKVTEKGKYVELRCDPISGHTALYWYRQSLGQGPEFLIYFQGTGAADDSGLPNDRFFAVRPEGSVSTLKIQRTERGDSAVYLCASSLGSHGSNQPQHFGDGTRLSIL.

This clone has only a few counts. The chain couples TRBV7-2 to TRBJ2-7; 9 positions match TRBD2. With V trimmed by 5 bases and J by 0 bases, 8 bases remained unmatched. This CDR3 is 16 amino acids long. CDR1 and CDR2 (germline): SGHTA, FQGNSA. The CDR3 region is CASSLVSGSISYEQYF. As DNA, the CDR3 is TGTGCCAGCAGCCTCGTTAGCGGGAGTATCTCCTACGAGCAGTACTTC.

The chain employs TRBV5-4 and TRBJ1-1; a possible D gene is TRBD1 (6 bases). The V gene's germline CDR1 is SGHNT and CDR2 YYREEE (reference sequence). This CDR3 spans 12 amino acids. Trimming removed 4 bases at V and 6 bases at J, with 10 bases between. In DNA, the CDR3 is TGTGCCAGCAGCAACAGGGTTGCTGAAGCTTTCTTT. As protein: CASSNRVAEAFF. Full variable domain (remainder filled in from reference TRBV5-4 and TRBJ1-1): ETGVTQSPTHLIKTRGQQVTLRCSSQSGHNTVSWYQQALGQGPQFIFQYYREEENGRGNFPPRFSGLQFPNYSSELNVNALELDDSALYLCASSNRVAEAFFGQGTRLTVV.

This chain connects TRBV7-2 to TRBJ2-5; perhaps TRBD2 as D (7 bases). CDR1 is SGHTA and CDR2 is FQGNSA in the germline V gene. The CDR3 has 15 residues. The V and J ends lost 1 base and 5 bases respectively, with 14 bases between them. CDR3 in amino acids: CASSLDLGGAETQYF. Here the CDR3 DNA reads TGTGCCAGCAGCTTAGATCTTGGGGGGGCCGAGACCCAGTACTTC.